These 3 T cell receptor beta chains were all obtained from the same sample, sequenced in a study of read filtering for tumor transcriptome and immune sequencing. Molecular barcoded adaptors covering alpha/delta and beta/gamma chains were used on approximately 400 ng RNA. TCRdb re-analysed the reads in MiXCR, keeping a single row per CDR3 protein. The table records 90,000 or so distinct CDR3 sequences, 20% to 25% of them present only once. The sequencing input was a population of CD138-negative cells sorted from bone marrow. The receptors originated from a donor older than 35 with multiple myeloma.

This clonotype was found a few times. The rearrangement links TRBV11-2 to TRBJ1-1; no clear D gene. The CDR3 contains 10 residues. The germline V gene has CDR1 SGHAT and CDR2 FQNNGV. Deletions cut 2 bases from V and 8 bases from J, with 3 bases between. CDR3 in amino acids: CASSLTEAFF. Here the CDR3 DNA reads TGTGCCAGCAGCTTAACCGAAGCTTTCTTT. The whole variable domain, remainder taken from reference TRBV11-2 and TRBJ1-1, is EAGVAQSPRYKIIEKRQSVAFWCNPISGHATLYWYQQILGQGPKLLIQFQNNGVVDDSQLPKDRFSAERLKGVDSTLKIQPAKLEDSAVYLCASSLTEAFFGQGTRLTVV.

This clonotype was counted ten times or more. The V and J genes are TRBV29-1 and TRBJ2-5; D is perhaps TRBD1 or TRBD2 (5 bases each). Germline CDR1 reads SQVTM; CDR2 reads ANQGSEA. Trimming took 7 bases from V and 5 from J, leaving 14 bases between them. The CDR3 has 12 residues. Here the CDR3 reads CSAGVRGETQYF. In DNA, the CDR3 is TGCAGCGCCGGGGTGAGGGGTGAGACCCAGTACTTC.

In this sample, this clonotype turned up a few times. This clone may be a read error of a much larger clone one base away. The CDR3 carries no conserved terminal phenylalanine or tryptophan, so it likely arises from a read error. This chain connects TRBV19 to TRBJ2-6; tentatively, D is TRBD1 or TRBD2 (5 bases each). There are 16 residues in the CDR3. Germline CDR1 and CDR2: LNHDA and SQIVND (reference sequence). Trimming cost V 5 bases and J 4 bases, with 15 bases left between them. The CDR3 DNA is TGTGCCAGTAGTTTCCGGGGACGGTCCGGGGCCAACGTCCTGACTTCC. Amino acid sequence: CASSFRGRSGANVLTS.